Here is one TCR beta chain with its context. Original methodology: How many nucleated cells were present was estimated from reference gene primer amplification. Clones were read by immunoSEQ multiplex PCR, and TCRdb kept only the in-frame ones, dropping some. V and J calls and clone size are as listed in that table; D and trimming were resolved from the DNA. The sample lists approximately 150,000 clones; approximately 85% were seen once. Germline CDR1 is SGHDN and CDR2 is FVKESK. Germline trimming cut 5 bases from V and 9 bases from J; bases unmatched to any gene: 7. The CDR3 has 13 residues. This sample stems from a study of blood T cell repertoires in COVID-19. Looking at the study overall: COVID-19 samples collected from the United States, Italy and Spain covered acute and convalescent phases. The analysed material was cDNA or gDNA that came from T cells, B-cell-depleted T cells, or PBMCs.

This TCR came from a human donor with acute or convalescent COVID-19. The donor label of this sample is uncertain. Sequencing was done on a sample of peripheral blood. V is TRBV14 and J is TRBJ2-5; 9 nucleotides agree with TRBD1. This CDR3 reads CASSALRDRAQYF. The DNA of the CDR3 is TGTGCCAGCAGCGCCCTTCGGGACAGGGCCCAGTACTTC.